The rows below give T cell receptor beta chains drawn from one sample of a study of beta chain features in type 1 diabetes. The protocol was immunoSEQ multiplex PCR, while the TCRdb copy is restricted to in-frame clones and leaves out a portion. This table has roughly 380,000 clones, about 18% appearing once. Material for sequencing was naive CD4+ T cells from blood. Receptor source: a woman between 18 and 29 years old in good health. The CDR3 runs from the conserved cysteine through the conserved F or W. D genes are given only for firm matches.

j_call	v_call	d_call	cdr3_aa
TRBJ1-3	TRBV6-5	NA	CASSLHRVGNTIYF
TRBJ1-1	TRBV7-9	NA	CASSGTEAFF
TRBJ2-3	TRBV30	TRBD2	CAWGAGDSWGDTQYF
TRBJ1-1	TRBV30	NA	CAWSSLQGFWTEAFF
TRBJ1-1	TRBV5-6	TRBD1	CASSPRQGRRTEAFF
TRBJ2-7	TRBV7-2	TRBD1	CASSLSGTGAYEQYF
TRBJ2-3	TRBV5-4	NA	CASSAAGQAERREYF
NA	TRBV15	TRBD1	CATSRPGQGYEQYF
TRBJ2-3	TRBV4-2	NA	CASSQDVAGDSATQYF
TRBJ2-7	TRBV27	TRBD1	CASSQRTGTGGYEQYF
TRBJ2-7	TRBV7-2	NA	CASSFRAGPPYEQYF
TRBJ2-5	TRBV30	TRBD1	CAWSRQGPVETQYF
TRBJ1-2	TRBV4-2	NA	CASSQDQDNYGYTF
TRBJ2-7	TRBV18	NA	CASSPSADYEQYF
TRBJ2-7	TRBV7-6	NA	CASSPVPESYEQYF
TRBJ2-7	TRBV7-2	TRBD2	CASSQSGGLGSEQYF
TRBJ1-5	TRBV23-1	TRBD1	CASSLWDRGPYSNQPQHF
TRBJ2-2	TRBV23-1	TRBD1	CASSHKRGTGTGELFF
TRBJ1-6	TRBV18	TRBD1	CASSPRDSGPRFRLHF
TRBJ2-7	TRBV9	TRBD2	CASSALAGGVYEQYF
TRBJ2-1	TRBV5-1	TRBD1	CASSLDRGTVEQFF
TRBJ2-4	TRBV7-3	NA	CASSLRGRPDIQYF
TRBJ1-2	TRBV19	NA	CASSIGQGYGYTF
TRBJ2-2	TRBV10-3	NA	CAITGSTGELFF
TRBJ1-2	TRBV5-6	TRBD1	CASSRDRGPGYGYTF
TRBJ2-3	TRBV5-1	NA	CASSFGREGADTQYF
TRBJ2-2	TRBV4-1	NA	CASSPIPGVTGELFF
TRBJ1-2	TRBV14	NA	CATPIRQAILRNYGYTF
TRBJ1-6	TRBV19	NA	CASSGTYLRPLHF
TRBJ2-1	TRBV15	NA	CATSRRTAGNNEQFF
TRBJ2-7	TRBV19	NA	CASSKGVSGYEQYF
TRBJ2-3	TRBV11-3	NA	CASSSTTGGGTDTQYF
TRBJ1-5	TRBV30	NA	CAWSLGRGDQPQHF
TRBJ2-2	TRBV6-1	NA	CASSITGTGELFF
TRBJ2-7	TRBV4-1	TRBD1	CASSPTGGVYEQYF
TRBJ2-2	TRBV2	NA	CASSLNTGELFF
TRBJ2-1	TRBV7-2	NA	CASSLAPSHNEQFF
TRBJ1-5	TRBV7-9	NA	CASSTTTGNQPQHF
TRBJ2-2	TRBV30	NA	CAWNQRYTGELFF
TRBJ2-3	TRBV7-2	TRBD2	CASSLAGGVDTQYF
TRBJ1-2	TRBV4-1	NA	CASSQTDSYYGYTF
TRBJ2-2	TRBV2	TRBD2	CATQPGLAGSGELFF
TRBJ1-2	TRBV11-2	NA	CASSRQGTYGYTF
TRBJ2-7	TRBV5-4	TRBD2	CASSLDGGALVEQYF
TRBJ2-3	TRBV19	NA	CASSIAGVPDTQYF
TRBJ2-7	TRBV4-1	NA	CASSLRGVGVSYEQYF
TRBJ2-2	TRBV9	NA	CASSVQTANTGELFF
TRBJ1-3	TRBV4-2	NA	CASSHSPYRSSGNTIYF
TRBJ1-2	TRBV10-3	TRBD1	CAISGARQGPGYTF
TRBJ1-2	TRBV2	TRBD1	CASSVLQTGVYGYTF
TRBJ2-3	TRBV2	TRBD1	CASNTGGARTDTQYF
TRBJ2-2	TRBV7-3	NA	CASSPRGGELFF
TRBJ2-3	TRBV19	TRBD2	CASSIQAGGNTDTQYF
TRBJ2-2	TRBV9	NA	CASSPQPRDAGELFF